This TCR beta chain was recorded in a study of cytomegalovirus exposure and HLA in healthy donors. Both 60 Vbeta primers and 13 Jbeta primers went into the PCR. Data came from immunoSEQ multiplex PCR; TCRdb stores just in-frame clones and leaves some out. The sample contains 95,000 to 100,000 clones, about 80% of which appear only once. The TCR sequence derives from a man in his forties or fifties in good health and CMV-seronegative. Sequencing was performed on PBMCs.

CDR3 bases: TGTGCCAGCACCATGGGGGGGGGACAGCCCCAGCATTTT. Translating it yields CASTMGGGQPQHF. The J gene is TRBJ1-5, the V gene TRBV7-2; D might be TRBD1 (5 bases). This CDR3 is 13 amino acids long. Looked up from germline, CDR1 is SGHTA and CDR2 is FQGNSA. V dropped 7 bases and J dropped 7 bases, with 14 bases sitting between them.